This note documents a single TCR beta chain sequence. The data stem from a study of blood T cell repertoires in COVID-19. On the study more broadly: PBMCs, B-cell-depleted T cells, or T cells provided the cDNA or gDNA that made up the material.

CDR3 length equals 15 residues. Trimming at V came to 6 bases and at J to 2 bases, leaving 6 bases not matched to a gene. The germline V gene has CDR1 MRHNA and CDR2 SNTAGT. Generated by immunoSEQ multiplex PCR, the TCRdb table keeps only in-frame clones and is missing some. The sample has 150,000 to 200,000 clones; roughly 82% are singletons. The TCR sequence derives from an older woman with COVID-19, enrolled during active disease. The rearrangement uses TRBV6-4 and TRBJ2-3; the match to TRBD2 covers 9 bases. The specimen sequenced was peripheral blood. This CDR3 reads CASRSSSGVTDTQYF. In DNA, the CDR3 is TGTGCCAGCAGATCCTCTAGCGGGGTCACAGATACGCAGTATTTT.